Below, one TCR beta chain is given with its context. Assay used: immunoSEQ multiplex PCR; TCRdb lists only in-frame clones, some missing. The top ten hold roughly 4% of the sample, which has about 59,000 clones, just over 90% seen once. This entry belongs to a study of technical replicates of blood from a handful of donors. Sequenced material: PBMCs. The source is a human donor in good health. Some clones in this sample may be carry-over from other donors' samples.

The CDR3 protein is CASGLSGAIGETQYF. CDR3 in DNA: TGTGCCAGCGGGCTTAGCGGCGCTATTGGTGAGACCCAGTACTTC. This sequence joins TRBV7-7 and TRBJ2-5; tentative D call: TRBD2 (6 bases). Germline CDR1 SSHAT, CDR2 FNYEAQ (reference sequence). The CDR3 extends over 15 amino acids. Between the trimmed V and J ends, which lost 8 bases and 5 bases, there was a span of 21 bases.